This T cell receptor (beta chain) was retrieved from a study of cytomegalovirus exposure and HLA in healthy donors. Study overall: The same platform was used for the 130 or so validation repertoires as for the 666 first-cohort repertoires, as reported in a later analysis. Study results and caveats: Most TCR sequences were seen very rarely across donors, but some public TCRs occurred in many. The tendency of first-cohort TCR clusters to co-occur in the 120 or so validation repertoires was identified by a subsequent analysis.

This clone came up once. Its antigen is not identified. This table comes from immunoSEQ multiplex PCR, and its TCRdb copy is limited to in-frame clones, with some not included. Among 150,000 to 200,000 clones listed, about 90% were seen once. The donors were part of the approximately 130-subject validation cohort, which stood apart from the roughly 730-subject first cohort. CDR3 length: 12 amino acids. The ends lost 9 bases at V and 8 bases at J; junction bases unmatched: 5. Germline V CDR1 and CDR2: SEHNR, FQNEAQ (reference sequence). The specimen was PBMCs. The genes are TRBV7-9 and TRBJ2-1, with 9 nucleotides matching TRBD2. The origin of this receptor is a woman aged 18-29 years in good health and CMV-seropositive. The DNA of the CDR3 is TGTGCCAGTTGGACTAGCGTCTATGAGCAGTTCTTC. This encodes CASWTSVYEQFF.